A selection of T cell receptor beta chains follows, all from one sample in a study of CD8+CD57+ T cells in acquired aplastic anemia. Each CDR3 protein gets one entry after TCRdb re-called the reads with MiXCR. The table lists just over 450,000 distinct CDR3 sequences, 25% to 40% of them singletons. The specimen was sorted CD4+, CD8+, or CD8+CD57+ T cells (not recorded which) from PBMCs. These receptors all stem from a human donor with aplastic anemia. CDR3s include the opening cysteine and the closing phenylalanine or tryptophan. Fields, in order: clone size, V gene, J gene, D gene, CDR3 DNA, CDR3 protein. The D gene is left open where the match is weak. For some rows the clone size is stated as once, few or many, or as a class when expanded; others skip it.

few	TRBV11-2	TRBJ2-7	NA	TGTGCCAGCAGCTTAGTTTCGGGACGCTCCTACGAGCAGTACTTC	CASSLVSGRSYEQYF
NA	TRBV3-1	TRBJ2-5	TRBD1	TGTGCCAGCAGCCAATACAGGGGCCAAGAGACCCAGTACTTC	CASSQYRGQETQYF
NA	TRBV29-1	TRBJ1-1	TRBD1	TGCAGCGTTGAGGTACACCAAGAGACAGGGTACACTGAGGCTTTCTTT	CSVEVHQETGYTEAFF
NA	TRBV10-1	TRBJ2-7	NA	TGCGCCAGCAACAGGGAACAGTCCACCTACGAGCAGTACTTC	CASNREQSTYEQYF
few	TRBV6-2/TRBV6-3	TRBJ2-7	TRBD1	TGTGCCAGCAGTGGACAGGGGGTGGCCGCCTACGAGCAGTACTTC	CASSGQGVAAYEQYF
many	TRBV20-1	TRBJ1-5	NA	TGCAGTGCTAGAGGGGATCAGCCCCAGCATTTT	CSARGDQPQHF
few	TRBV7-9	TRBJ1-1	TRBD1	TGTGCCAGCAGCTTACAGGGCGGTGCGGACAGGGGGCGGATCACTGAAGCTTTCTTT	CASSLQGGADRGRITEAFF
many	TRBV2	TRBJ2-1	NA	TGTGCCAGCAGTGATGCCGGGAATGAGCAGTTCTTC	CASSDAGNEQFF
many	TRBV2	TRBJ2-7	NA	TGTGCCAGCAGTTTACAGGGAGTTTCCTACGAGCAGTACTTC	CASSLQGVSYEQYF
many	TRBV2	TRBJ2-7	TRBD1	TGTGCCAGCAGAGTCTTAGTCGGGACAGGGGTTGAGCAGTACTTC	CASRVLVGTGVEQYF
many	TRBV25-1	TRBJ2-1	NA	TGTGCCAGCACAATAGCGGTGAGCTCCTACAATGAGCAGTTCTTC	CASTIAVSSYNEQFF
few	TRBV20-1	TRBJ2-1	TRBD2	TGCAGTGCTAGAACTAGCGGGGATTACAATGAGCAGTTCTTC	CSARTSGDYNEQFF
many	TRBV2	TRBJ2-1	NA	TGTGCCAGCCTTGGGAAATACTACAATGAGCAGTTCTTC	CASLGKYYNEQFF
NA	TRBV11-1	TRBJ2-3	TRBD1	TGTGCCAGCAGCCCCCTGGGGACAGGATACACAGATACGCAGTATTTT	CASSPLGTGYTDTQYF
NA	TRBV6-5	TRBJ1-5	NA	TGTGCCAGCAGTTTACGCCAGGGACTACTAAGCAATCAGCCCCAGCATTTT	CASSLRQGLLSNQPQHF
NA	TRBV7-3	TRBJ2-1	TRBD2	TGTGCCAGCAGCTCTCCGGGAGGAATCTACAATGAGCAGTTCTTC	CASSSPGGIYNEQFF
many	TRBV12-3/TRBV12-4	TRBJ1-6	NA	TGTGCCAGCAGTTTAGCGGCGGATACTCCCCTCCACTTT	CASSLAADTPLHF
few	TRBV25-1	TRBJ2-7	NA	TGTGCCAGCAGTGACCGGGGGACAGCGATCTCCTACGAGCAGTACTTC	CASSDRGTAISYEQYF
many	TRBV29-1	TRBJ1-2	NA	TGCAGCGTTGAGTCCGGCGGCGCAGGGATCTATGGCTACACCTTC	CSVESGGAGIYGYTF
NA	TRBV18	TRBJ2-7	NA	TGTGCCAGCCCCCCCGTTGCGGGGTACGAGCAGTACTTC	CASPPVAGYEQYF
NA	TRBV10-2	TRBJ2-5	NA	TGCGCCAGCAGTCCACAGGAAGAGACCCAGCACTTC	CASSPQEETQHF
many	TRBV2	TRBJ1-2	TRBD1	TGTGCCAGCAGCCGGGACAGGGAGTATGGCTACACCTTC	CASSRDREYGYTF
NA	TRBV28	TRBJ2-1	TRBD1	TGTGCCAGCAGTACCTCGAGGACAGGGTACGATGAGCAGTTCTTC	CASSTSRTGYDEQFF
many	TRBV20-1	TRBJ2-7	TRBD2	TGCAGTGCTAGAGTAGCGGGAGAAGACGAGCAGTACTTC	CSARVAGEDEQYF
once	TRBV24-1	TRBJ2-3	NA	TGTGCCACCAAGGACAGTTATAATGAGCAGTATTTT	CATKDSYNEQYF
NA	TRBV2	TRBJ1-2	NA	TGTGCCAGCAGTGACAGGGTATGGAACTATGGCTACACCTTC	CASSDRVWNYGYTF
few	TRBV19	TRBJ2-1	TRBD1	TGTGCCAGTAGCCTAGGACAGGGACAATACAATGAGCAGTTCTTC	CASSLGQGQYNEQFF
NA	TRBV11-2	TRBJ2-1	NA	TGTGCCAGCAGGGTCCCAGGACAGCGGCGCAATGAGCAGTTCTTC	CASRVPGQRRNEQFF
NA	TRBV12-5	TRBJ1-5	NA	TGTGCTAGTGGTTCGTCCGGCGGGGGAGGCAATCAGCCCCAGCATTTT	CASGSSGGGGNQPQHF